The source of this T cell receptor beta chain is a study of blood T cell repertoires in COVID-19. Sequencing used immunoSEQ multiplex PCR; TCRdb keeps in-frame clones, though not all of them. The data hold around 77,000 clones, with 85% observed a single time. CDR3 size: 13 residues. In germline, CDR1 is MDHEN, CDR2 SYDVKM. V shed 7 bases, J shed 8 bases, and the junction held 8 bases outside the gene matches. V usage is TRBV28 and J usage is TRBJ1-2; 9 bases are shared with TRBD1. Sequenced: peripheral blood. The source of this sequence is an elderly man with acute or convalescent COVID-19. The CDR3 coding sequence is TGTGCCAGCACCCTGGGACAGGGTATAGGCTACACCTTC. It specifies CASTLGQGIGYTF.